This TCR beta chain derives from a study of cytomegalovirus exposure and HLA in healthy donors. The PCR ran on 60 Vbeta and 13 Jbeta primers. Assay: immunoSEQ multiplex PCR; the TCRdb copy retains only in-frame clones and omits some. Among under 200,000 clones listed, around 88% were seen once. Between the trimmed V and J ends, which lost 3 bases and 3 bases, there was a span of 17 bases. Germline V gives CDR1 LGHNA, CDR2 YSLEER. There are 16 residues in the CDR3. Material: PBMCs. The receptor comes from a woman younger than 45 in good health and CMV-seronegative. The genes are TRBV4-3 and TRBJ1-2, with a possible D match to TRBD1 (6 bases). CDR3 nucleotide sequence: TGCGCCAGCAGCCACACGGGGATAGGGGGTGACTATGGCTACACCTTC. This codes for CASSHTGIGGDYGYTF.